This TCR beta chain was observed in a study of cytomegalovirus exposure and HLA in healthy donors. 13 Jbeta primers and 60 Vbeta primers were used for the PCR. Repertoires were generated with immunoSEQ multiplex PCR, while TCRdb's copy carries only in-frame clones and drops some. The sample holds 100,000 to 150,000 clones, about 70% seen once. Germline CDR1 reads SGDLS; CDR2 reads YYNGEE. V was trimmed by 3 bases and J by 7 bases, leaving 13 bases between them. The CDR3 sequence is 14 residues long. V is TRBV9 and J is TRBJ2-2; possibly TRBD2 for D (7 bases). Sequenced material: PBMCs. The origin of this receptor is a male donor in good health and CMV-seronegative. DNA for the CDR3: TGTGCCAGCAGCGCCGGGGGGCCCGGCGGGGAGCTGTTTTTT. This encodes CASSAGGPGGELFF.